Shown below are 22 T cell receptor beta chains from a single sample sequenced in a study of identifying expanded T cells in peripheral blood. Sequencing used immunoSEQ multiplex PCR; TCRdb keeps in-frame clones, though not all of them. The sample has more than 65,000 clones; about nine tenths are singletons. Sequencing was performed on blood. The receptor source for this set is a person aged 18 to 75 in good health.

The chain combines TRBV19 with TRBJ2-7; possible D gene TRBD2, 6 bases. This CDR3 has 16 residues. CDR1 and CDR2 from the germline V gene are LNHDA and SQIVND (reference sequence). The germline V and J ends were trimmed by 6 bases and 0 bases, with 18 bases remaining between them. CDR3 sequence: CASSRLFSGFSYEQYF. The CDR3 DNA reads TGTGCCAGTAGCCGCCTCTTTAGCGGCTTCTCCTACGAGCAGTACTTC.

The CDR3 loop is CASSQDSGASNQPQHF. In DNA form, the CDR3 reads TGCGCCAGCAGCCAAGATTCGGGGGCGAGCAATCAGCCCCAGCATTTT. The V and J genes are TRBV4-1 and TRBJ1-5; TRBD1 is a possible D gene (6 bases). The CDR3 consists of 16 residues. Germline V gene data show CDR1 as MGHRA and CDR2 as YSYEKL. Trimming shortened V by 0 bases and J by 1 base, and 10 bases separated the two germline ends.

V is TRBV19 and J is TRBJ2-5, with D unclear. Looked up from germline, CDR1 is LNHDA and CDR2 is SQIVND (reference sequence). The length of the CDR3 is 12 residues. Trimming pared 7 bases from V and 4 bases from J, leaving 10 bases between. This CDR3 is CASTSSGETQYF. CDR3 nucleotides: TGTGCCAGTACCTCCTCGGGAGAGACCCAGTACTTC.

The chain employs TRBV15 and TRBJ1-2, with 8 bases aligning to TRBD1. This CDR3 has 14 residues. Losses at the gene ends were 4 bases for V and 7 bases for J; bases not matched to a gene: 8. Germline lookup yields CDR1 LNHNV and CDR2 YYDKDF (reference sequence). CDR3 sequence reads: CATSTWTGTGGYTF. CDR3 nucleotide sequence: TGTGCCACCAGCACATGGACAGGGACCGGTGGCTACACCTTC.

The chain carries TRBV5-1 and TRBJ1-1; D is unclear. The CDR3 loop spans 15 amino acids. Germline V gene sequence: CDR1 SGHRS, CDR2 YFSETQ. The V gene lost 0 bases and the J gene lost 1 base, with 10 bases spanning the gap. In DNA form, the CDR3 reads TGCGCCAGCAGCTTGGCAGGCTATGGGAACACTGAAGCTTTCTTT. It specifies CASSLAGYGNTEAFF.

This rearrangement joins TRBV19 to TRBJ1-1; D gene uncertain. The CDR3 runs to 14 residues. Deletions cut 1 base from V and 2 bases from J, with 8 bases between. CDR1 is LNHDA, CDR2 SQIVND, per germline (reference sequence). CDR3 nucleotide sequence: TGTGCCAGTAGTATAGGGCGGGCCAACACTGAAGCTTTCTTT. It yields the protein CASSIGRANTEAFF.

This chain joins TRBV4-3 and TRBJ1-2, with 9 positions matching TRBD1. There are 15 residues in the CDR3. Losses at the gene ends were 0 bases for V and 4 bases for J; bases not matched to a gene: 3. Germline loops: CDR1 LGHNA, CDR2 YSLEER. The CDR3 reads CASSQDTGGAYGYTF. The CDR3 region has the DNA TGCGCCAGCAGCCAAGATACAGGGGGCGCCTATGGCTACACCTTC.

This clone was observed a single time. The rearrangement uses TRBV30 and TRBJ2-2; D ambiguous. V shed 1 base and J shed 2 bases, with 8 bases lying between them. The length of the CDR3 is 14 residues. From germline, CDR1 is GTSNPN and CDR2 SVGIG (reference sequence). The CDR3 sequence: CAWSGGSNTGELFF. The CDR3 DNA sequence: TGTGCCTGGAGTGGAGGTTCCAACACCGGGGAGCTGTTTTTT.

The chain carries TRBV5-1 and TRBJ2-7; a weak D match, TRBD2 (6 bases). The CDR3 has 14 residues. The ends were cut back, 4 bases at V and 0 bases at J, with 11 bases in the middle. Germline values: CDR1 SGHRS, CDR2 YFSETQ. The DNA for the CDR3 is TGCGCCAGCAGCCGGGGGACCGCCTCCTACGAGCAGTACTTC. It translates to CASSRGTASYEQYF.

This sequence joins TRBV18 and TRBJ2-1; TRBD2 aligns across 8 bases. From germline, CDR1 is KGHSH and CDR2 LQKENI. The CDR3 extends over 19 amino acids. Trimming took 0 bases from V and 2 from J; bases not matched to a gene: 12. CDR3 loop: CASSPPLAGHWEAYNEQFF. DNA of the CDR3: TGTGCCAGCTCACCACCGTTAGCGGGACATTGGGAGGCCTACAATGAGCAGTTCTTC.

This chain uses TRBV5-1 with TRBJ1-4; D unresolved. CDR3 length: 14 amino acids. The V gene lost 0 bases and the J gene lost 5 bases, with 8 bases spanning the gap. CDR1 SGHRS and CDR2 YFSETQ come from the germline V gene. The CDR3 is CASSLVPGNEKLFF. Here the CDR3 DNA reads TGCGCCAGCAGCTTGGTTCCTGGAAATGAAAAACTGTTTTTT.

This rearrangement joins TRBV2 to TRBJ2-7; 8 positions match TRBD1. J lost 1 base, V lost 5 bases, and 10 bases had no gene match. This CDR3 spans 16 amino acids. Per germline, CDR1 SNHLY and CDR2 FYNNEI. The CDR3 nucleotides read TGTGCCAGCAGTAGAGGAAGGACAGGGCCGTCCTACGAGCAGTACTTC. As protein: CASSRGRTGPSYEQYF.

This clone is medium-sized (0.01 to 0.1%) by share. The rearrangement joins TRBV2 to TRBJ1-1, with D possibly being TRBD1 (6 bases). The V end lost 6 bases, the J end lost 2 bases, and 13 bases lay between the germline ends. Germline lookup yields CDR1 SNHLY and CDR2 FYNNEI. The CDR3 has 14 residues. Here the CDR3 reads CASSVDRTNTEAFF. Written as DNA, the CDR3 is TGTGCCAGCAGCGTTGACAGGACCAACACTGAAGCTTTCTTT.

The CDR3 bases are TGCGCCAGCAGTGAGTCTAGCACAGATACGCAGTATTTT. Its translation: CASSESSTDTQYF. J is TRBJ2-3 and V is TRBV10-1; D gene uncertain. The CDR3 totals 13 residues. V lost 0 bases and J lost 0, with 1 base in between. The germline V gene encodes CDR1 WNHNN and CDR2 SYGVQD (reference sequence).

The chain has TRBV6-5 and TRBJ2-7, with unresolved D. V was clipped by 9 bases and J by 3 bases, with 9 bases between them. The CDR3 spans 11 residues. Germline CDR1 MNHEY, CDR2 SVGAGI. The CDR3 protein is CASGQNYEQYF. The CDR3 region has the DNA TGTGCCAGTGGGCAGAACTACGAGCAGTACTTC.

The V gene is TRBV18, the J gene TRBJ2-1, with D uncertain. Germline V gives CDR1 KGHSH, CDR2 LQKENI. Trimming left V 0 bases short and J 4 bases short, with 25 bases between. This CDR3 region has 20 residues. In nucleotides, the CDR3 is TGTGCCAGCTCACCACCGTACGGGCCCGCCAACCCCGAAGGATACAATGAGCAGTTCTTC. Translated: CASSPPYGPANPEGYNEQFF.

This chain connects TRBV7-2 to TRBJ2-2, with TRBD2 matching 9 bases. The V gene end was trimmed by 8 bases and the J gene end by 0 bases; junction bases not matched to a gene: 7. Germline lookup yields CDR1 SGHTA and CDR2 FQGNSA. The CDR3 runs 16 residues. CDR3 loop: CASGVAGVTNTGELFF. CDR3 in DNA: TGTGCCAGCGGCGTAGCGGGGGTCACGAACACCGGGGAGCTGTTTTTT.

V and J are TRBV5-8 and TRBJ2-5, with 9 positions matching TRBD1. In germline, CDR1 is SGHTS, CDR2 YDEGEE. CDR3 length: 16 amino acids. Trimming at V came to 4 bases and at J to 4 bases, leaving 11 bases not matched to a gene. This CDR3 reads CASSPGFGQGTETQYF. The CDR3 bases are TGTGCCAGCAGCCCCGGTTTCGGACAGGGGACAGAGACCCAGTACTTC.

The chain recombines TRBV6-5 with TRBJ2-1; a weak D match, TRBD2 (5 bases). V gave up 4 bases and J gave up 6 bases, with 13 bases separating them. Looked up from germline, CDR1 is MNHEY and CDR2 is SVGAGI. This CDR3 contains 14 residues. The CDR3 sequence is CASSSSSLTNEQFF. CDR3 DNA: TGTGCCAGCAGTTCTAGCTCCCTGACCAATGAGCAGTTCTTC.

The V call is TRBV6-5, the J call TRBJ2-1; D unresolved. V lost 6 bases, J lost 7 bases, and 10 bases lay in between. Germline CDR1 and CDR2: MNHEY and SVGAGI. This CDR3 contains 12 residues. CDR3 region: CASSPWGNEQFF. As DNA, the CDR3 is TGTGCCAGCAGCCCCTGGGGAAATGAGCAGTTCTTC.

This chain uses TRBV5-8 with TRBJ2-6; the D is unclear. CDR1 and CDR2 (germline): SGHTS, YDEGEE. CDR3 length equals 15 residues. The V end was cut by 4 bases, the J end by 2 bases, with 10 bases between. CDR3 in amino acids: CASSIGAPGANVLTF. CDR3 DNA: TGTGCCAGCAGCATCGGAGCTCCTGGGGCCAACGTCCTGACTTTC.

The chain recombines TRBV27 with TRBJ2-7; D gene unclear. CDR1 and CDR2 from the germline V gene are MNHEY and SMNVEV (reference sequence). The CDR3 consists of 17 residues. The ends were cut back, 3 bases at V and 5 bases at J, with 23 bases in the middle. The CDR3 region is CASSLSSRKGILNEQYF. The CDR3 DNA reads TGTGCCAGCAGTTTGTCATCCAGAAAAGGAATTTTGAACGAGCAGTACTTC.